This entry lists 24 T cell receptor beta chains sequenced from one sample in a study of T cell repertoires in cytomegalovirus infection. TCRdb ran MiXCR on the reads and lists one entry per CDR3 protein. The sample carries a few hundred thousand distinct CDR3 sequences, roughly an eighth recorded once. Sequencing was carried out using PBMCs. All receptors come from a human donor in good health (CMV status not recorded). Some clones in this sample may be carry-over from other donors' samples.

This clonotype showed up just a few times. The CDR3 nucleotides read TGTGCCAGCAGTCCCGGACAGGGTGGAGGCGAGCAGTACTTC. This encodes CASSPGQGGGEQYF. This sequence joins TRBV27 and TRBJ2-7, with 8 bases matching TRBD1. This CDR3 has 14 amino acids. Per the germline V gene, CDR1 is MNHEY and CDR2 is SMNVEV (reference sequence). Trimming at V came to 5 bases and at J to 6 bases, leaving 9 bases not matched to a gene.

The rearrangement uses TRBV20-1 and TRBJ2-5, with D possibly matching TRBD1 (5 bases). Trimming cost V 4 bases and J 5 bases, with 14 bases left between them. Per germline, CDR1 DFQATT and CDR2 SNEGSKA (reference sequence). The CDR3 extends over 13 amino acids. The DNA for the CDR3 is TGCAGTGCTATATCGACAGTCAAGGAGACCCAGTACTTC. This encodes CSAISTVKETQYF.

CDR3 loop: CASSLRLAGNGNEQFF. As DNA, the CDR3 is TGTGCCAGCAGCTTAAGGCTAGCGGGAAATGGCAATGAGCAGTTCTTC. This chain uses TRBV11-2 with TRBJ2-1; 9 bases line up with TRBD2. Looked up from germline, CDR1 is SGHAT and CDR2 is FQNNGV. There are 16 residues in the CDR3. V dropped 2 bases and J dropped 6; count of bases not matched to a gene: 8.

This clonotype was seen repeatedly, ten times or more. The CDR3 bases are TGCAGTGCCAGGACAGGAAAATACTATGGCTACACCTTC. Translation: CSARTGKYYGYTF. V and J are TRBV20-1 and TRBJ1-2; 7 nucleotides match TRBD1. CDR3 size: 13 residues. Trimming removed 6 bases from V and 3 bases from J; junction bases left unmatched: 7. Germline lookup yields CDR1 DFQATT and CDR2 SNEGSKA (reference sequence).

There are many counts of this clonotype. The chain employs TRBV4-2 and TRBJ2-3, with 12 bases that match TRBD2. Trimming took 4 bases from V and 4 from J; bases not matched to a gene: 12. The CDR3 has 18 residues. Germline V CDR1 and CDR2: LGHNA, YNFKEQ. The CDR3 nucleotides are TGTGCCAGCAGCCGCCAGTCGACTAGCGGGAGTCAGGCAGATACGCAGTATTTT. Translated: CASSRQSTSGSQADTQYF.

This clonotype has more than one count but fewer than ten. V and J are TRBV2 and TRBJ2-7; D possibly corresponds to TRBD1 (6 bases). V was clipped by 0 bases and J by 4 bases, with 10 bases between them. CDR1 SNHLY and CDR2 FYNNEI come from the germline V gene. The CDR3 runs 14 residues. CDR3: CASSEAGTTYEQYF. As DNA, the CDR3 is TGTGCCAGCAGTGAAGCTGGGACAACTTACGAGCAGTACTTC.

The chain joins TRBV20-1 to TRBJ2-7; D call uncertain. V was cut by 3 bases and J by 2 bases, with 5 bases left in between. CDR1 DFQATT and CDR2 SNEGSKA come from the germline V gene (reference sequence). This CDR3 is 11 amino acids long. The CDR3 here is CSASQTYEQYF. The DNA of the CDR3 is TGCAGTGCTAGTCAGACCTACGAGCAGTACTTC.

This sequence joins TRBV4-1 and TRBJ1-2; D is undetermined. This CDR3 is built from 16 residues. Trimming shortened V by 5 bases and J by 2 bases, and 18 bases separated the two germline ends. The germline CDR1 and CDR2 sequences are MGHRA and YSYEKL. CDR3 residues: CASSAGHTRTNYGYTF. CDR3 bases: TGCGCCAGCAGCGCCGGGCATACAAGAACCAACTATGGCTACACCTTC.

The V call is TRBV12-3 or TRBV12-4, the J call TRBJ2-7; unclear D gene. The CDR3 spans 15 residues. V was trimmed by 6 bases and J by 0 bases, leaving 15 bases between them. The CDR3 bases are TGTGCCAGCAGCCCTACCTACCCCTTCTCCTACGAGCAGTACTTC. It is translated as CASSPTYPFSYEQYF.

This clonotype was detected many times. The rearrangement links TRBV7-9 to TRBJ2-7; 8 bases agree with TRBD2. Trimming removed 8 bases from V and 5 bases from J; junction bases left unmatched: 17. The CDR3 totals 16 residues. Germline CDR1 reads SEHNR; CDR2 reads FQNEAQ (reference sequence). CDR3 residues: CASARLVTGGSHEQYF. The CDR3 nucleotides are TGTGCCAGCGCCCGTCTGGTAACGGGAGGGTCCCACGAGCAGTACTTC.

This clonotype came up many times. This sequence joins TRBV4-2 and TRBJ2-2, with D maybe TRBD1 (6 bases). This CDR3 has 15 residues. Trimming removed 1 base at V and 4 bases at J, with 10 bases between. Per the germline V gene, CDR1 is LGHNA and CDR2 is YNFKEQ. In DNA form, the CDR3 reads TGTGCCAGCAGCCAAGCCGGACAGACCACCGGGGAGCTGTTTTTT. Translated, it gives CASSQAGQTTGELFF.

This clonotype was seen only a few times. The chain joins TRBV5-1 to TRBJ1-2; 8 positions agree with TRBD1. Germline CDR1 SGHRS, CDR2 YFSETQ. CDR3 length equals 13 residues. V dropped 5 bases and J dropped 4; count of bases not matched to a gene: 4. The CDR3 reads CASREGTGYGYTF. The CDR3, as DNA: TGCGCCAGCAGGGAAGGGACAGGCTATGGCTACACCTTC. The whole variable domain, filled in from reference TRBV5-1 and TRBJ1-2, reads KAGVTQTPRYLIKTRGQQVTLSCSPISGHRSVSWYQQTPGQGLQFLFEYFSETQRNKGNFPGRFSGRQFSNSRSEMNVSTLELGDSALYLCASREGTGYGYTFGSGTRLTVV.

The chain links TRBV20-1 to TRBJ2-7; 8 bases are a match to TRBD1. The J segment lost 0 bases and the V segment lost 5 bases, leaving 9 bases of the junction unmatched. The V gene's germline CDR1 is DFQATT and CDR2 SNEGSKA (reference sequence). The CDR3 runs 15 residues. CDR3 nucleotide sequence: TGCAGTGCTGGACCGGGACAGGCAAACTCCTACGAGCAGTACTTC. It translates to CSAGPGQANSYEQYF.

In this sample, this clonotype turned up many times. V usage is TRBV7-2 and J usage is TRBJ2-5; TRBD2 is a possible D gene (5 bases). Germline V gives CDR1 SGHTA, CDR2 FQGNSA. The CDR3 totals 13 residues. V gave up 5 bases and J gave up 10 bases, with 17 bases separating them. The CDR3 DNA is TGTGCCAGCAGCCCGACTGGGAGAGACATCCAGTACTTC. Protein: CASSPTGRDIQYF.

The J gene is TRBJ2-1, the V gene TRBV6-4; D might be TRBD2 (7 bases). CDR1 MRHNA and CDR2 SNTAGT come from the germline V gene. V was shortened by 4 bases and J by 11 bases, with 12 bases between the two germline ends. The CDR3 is made up of 12 amino acids. The CDR3 sequence: CASSVPGGKQFF. CDR3 bases: TGTGCCAGCAGTGTCCCGGGGGGCAAGCAGTTCTTC.

The table lists this clonotype with many counts. The rearrangement uses TRBV7-2 and TRBJ2-7; 9 bases are a match to TRBD1. CDR3 length equals 14 residues. Germline V gene sequence: CDR1 SGHTA, CDR2 FQGNSA. V lost 5 bases and J lost 4; bases outside the gene matches: 6. The CDR3 loop is CASSRRQGGYEQYF. The CDR3 DNA follows: TGTGCCAGCAGCCGCCGACAGGGGGGGTACGAGCAGTACTTC. Full variable domain (remainder filled in from reference TRBV7-2 and TRBJ2-7): GAGVSQSPSNKVTEKGKDVELRCDPISGHTALYWYRQSLGQGLEFLIYFQGNSAPDKSGLPSDRFSAERTGGSVSTLTIQRTQQEDSAVYLCASSRRQGGYEQYFGPGTRLTVT.

V usage is TRBV5-5 and J usage is TRBJ1-1, with TRBD1 as a possible D gene (6 bases). Trimming cost V 3 bases and J 6 bases, with 12 bases left between them. The CDR3 has 13 residues. The V gene's germline CDR1 is SGHKS and CDR2 YYEKEE (reference sequence). CDR3 in amino acids: CASSSTGLAEAFF. As DNA, the CDR3 is TGTGCCAGCAGCTCTACAGGGCTGGCTGAAGCTTTCTTT.

V gene TRBV2 combines with J gene TRBJ2-5, with D tentatively TRBD1 (6 bases). The V gene lost 1 base and the J gene lost 4 bases, with 16 bases spanning the gap. Germline loops: CDR1 SNHLY, CDR2 FYNNEI. The CDR3 length is 16 residues. CDR3 bases: TGTGCCAGCAGTGAAGGGGGGCCCAGGCCCCCAGAGACCCAGTACTTC. It yields the protein CASSEGGPRPPETQYF.

This clonotype was seen at least ten times. The V call is TRBV6-2 or TRBV6-3, the J call TRBJ2-3; D may correspond to TRBD1 or TRBD2 (7 bases each). Germline assignment: CDR1 MNHEY and CDR2 SVGEGT. The CDR3 runs to 17 residues. Trimming removed 6 bases from V and 7 bases from J, with 26 bases in between. The CDR3 loop is CASRELAAGRGPNTQYF. The CDR3 bases are TGTGCCAGCAGAGAACTCGCAGCGGGAAGGGGGCCCAATACGCAGTATTTT.

This clonotype was seen ten or more times. V is TRBV4-1 and J is TRBJ1-2; 10 bases match TRBD1. V gave up 0 bases and J gave up 8 bases; unmatched junction bases: 3. This CDR3 spans 14 amino acids. In germline, CDR1 is MGHRA, CDR2 YSYEKL. CDR3 DNA: TGCGCCAGCAGCCAAGAAGGACAGGGGGGCGGCTACACCTTC. It encodes CASSQEGQGGGYTF.

The rearrangement joins TRBV7-8 to TRBJ1-2; D perhaps matches TRBD1 (5 bases). The CDR3 consists of 13 residues. The V and J ends lost 5 bases and 2 bases respectively, with 9 bases between them. Per germline, CDR1 SGHVS and CDR2 FQNEAQ. In DNA form, the CDR3 reads TGTGCCAGCAGCACACAGGAAAACTATGGCTACACCTTC. Amino acid sequence: CASSTQENYGYTF.

The rearrangement links TRBV7-6 to TRBJ1-4, with 10 bases fitting TRBD1. Germline loops: CDR1 SGHVS, CDR2 FNYEAQ. CDR3 length equals 16 residues. J lost 2 bases, V lost 2 bases, and 2 bases had no gene match. CDR3 loop: CASSLPDRGTNEKLFF. As DNA, the CDR3 is TGTGCCAGCAGCTTACCGGACAGGGGGACTAATGAAAAACTGTTTTTT.

The rearrangement uses TRBV20-1 and TRBJ1-1; a possible D gene is TRBD1 (6 bases). The germline CDR1 and CDR2 sequences are DFQATT and SNEGSKA (reference sequence). CDR3 length equals 14 residues. The germline V and J ends were trimmed by 4 bases and 2 bases, with 14 bases remaining between them. The CDR3 coding sequence is TGCAGTGCTATGCGGGGGGGCGGCAACACTGAAGCTTTCTTT. It yields the protein CSAMRGGGNTEAFF.

This clonotype was counted many times. The chain combines TRBV29-1 with TRBJ2-7; D is possibly TRBD2 (5 bases). V shed 0 bases and J shed 3 bases, with 9 bases lying between them. The germline gives CDR1 SQVTM, CDR2 ANQGSEA. The CDR3 has 13 amino acids. The CDR3 DNA reads as TGCAGCGTTGAAGAAGAGGGCAGCTACGAGCAGTACTTC. It is translated as CSVEEEGSYEQYF.